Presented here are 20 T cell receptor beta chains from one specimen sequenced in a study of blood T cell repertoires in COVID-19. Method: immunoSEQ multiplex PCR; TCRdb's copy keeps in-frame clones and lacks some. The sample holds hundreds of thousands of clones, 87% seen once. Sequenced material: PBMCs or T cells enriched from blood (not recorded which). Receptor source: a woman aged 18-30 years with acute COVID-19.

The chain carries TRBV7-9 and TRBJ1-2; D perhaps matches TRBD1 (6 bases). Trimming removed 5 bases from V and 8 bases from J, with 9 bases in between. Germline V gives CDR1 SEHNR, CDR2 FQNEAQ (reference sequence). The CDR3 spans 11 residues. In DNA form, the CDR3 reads TGTGCCAGCAGCCACAGGGAAGGCTACACCTTC. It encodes CASSHREGYTF. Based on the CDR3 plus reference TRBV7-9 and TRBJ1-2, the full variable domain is DTGVSQNPRHKITKRGQNVTFRCDPISEHNRLYWYRQTLGQGPEFLTYFQNEAQLEKSRLLSDRFSAERPKGSFSTLEIQRTEQGDSAMYLCASSHREGYTFGSGTRLTVV.

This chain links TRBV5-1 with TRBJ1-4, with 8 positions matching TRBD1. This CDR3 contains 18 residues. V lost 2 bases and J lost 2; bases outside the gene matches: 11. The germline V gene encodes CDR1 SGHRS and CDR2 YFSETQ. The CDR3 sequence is CASSLGYNYRGTNEKLFF. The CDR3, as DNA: TGCGCCAGCAGCTTAGGATATAATTACAGGGGGACTAATGAAAAACTGTTTTTT.

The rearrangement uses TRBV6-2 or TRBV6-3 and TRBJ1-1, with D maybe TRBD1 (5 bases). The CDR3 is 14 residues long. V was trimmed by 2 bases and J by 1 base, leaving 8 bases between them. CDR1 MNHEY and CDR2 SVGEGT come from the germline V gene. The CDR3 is CASSYPDRNTEAFF. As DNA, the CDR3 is TGTGCCAGCAGTTACCCCGACAGGAACACTGAAGCTTTCTTT.

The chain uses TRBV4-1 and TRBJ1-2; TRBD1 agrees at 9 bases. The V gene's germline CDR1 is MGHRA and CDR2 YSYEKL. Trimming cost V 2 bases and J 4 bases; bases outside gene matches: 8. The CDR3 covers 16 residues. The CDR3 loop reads CASSQPTTGGGYGYTF. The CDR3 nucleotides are TGCGCCAGCAGCCAACCAACCACAGGGGGCGGCTATGGCTACACCTTC.

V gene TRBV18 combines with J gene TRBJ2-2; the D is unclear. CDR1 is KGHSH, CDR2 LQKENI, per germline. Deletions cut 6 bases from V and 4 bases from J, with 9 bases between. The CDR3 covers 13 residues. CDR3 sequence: CASSNWSTGELFF. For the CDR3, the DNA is TGTGCCAGCTCCAATTGGAGCACCGGGGAGCTGTTTTTT.

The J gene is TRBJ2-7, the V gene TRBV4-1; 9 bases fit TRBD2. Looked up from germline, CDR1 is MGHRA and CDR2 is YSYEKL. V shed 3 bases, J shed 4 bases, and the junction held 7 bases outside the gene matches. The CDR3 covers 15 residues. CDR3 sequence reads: CASSQDSGGWYEQYF. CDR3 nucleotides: TGCGCCAGCAGCCAGGATAGCGGGGGTTGGTACGAGCAGTACTTC.

For the CDR3, the DNA is TGCGCCAGCAGCCAAGTCCAGGACGTACTAGGTCGAGAGACCCAGTACTTC. Protein: CASSQVQDVLGRETQYF. The chain links TRBV4-1 to TRBJ2-5; D is possibly TRBD2 (5 bases). This CDR3 spans 17 amino acids. Trimming stripped 1 base from V and 4 bases from J, with 19 bases between. From germline, CDR1 is MGHRA and CDR2 YSYEKL.

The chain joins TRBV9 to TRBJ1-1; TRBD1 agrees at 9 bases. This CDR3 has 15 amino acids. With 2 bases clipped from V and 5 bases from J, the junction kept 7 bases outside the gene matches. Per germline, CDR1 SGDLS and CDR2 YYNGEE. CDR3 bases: TGTGCCAGCAGCGTGGCCGGGACAGGGCAAACTGAAGCTTTCTTT. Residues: CASSVAGTGQTEAFF.

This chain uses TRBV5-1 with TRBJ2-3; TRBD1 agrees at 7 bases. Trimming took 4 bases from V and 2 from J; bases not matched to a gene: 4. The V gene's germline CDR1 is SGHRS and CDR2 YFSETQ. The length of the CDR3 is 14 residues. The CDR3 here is CASSGGQITDTQYF. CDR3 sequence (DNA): TGCGCCAGCAGCGGGGGACAGATCACAGATACGCAGTATTTT.

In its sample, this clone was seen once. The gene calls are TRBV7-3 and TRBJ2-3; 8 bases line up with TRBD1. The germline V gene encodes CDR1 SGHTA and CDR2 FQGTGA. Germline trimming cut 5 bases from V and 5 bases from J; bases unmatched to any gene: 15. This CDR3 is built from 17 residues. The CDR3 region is CASSLYPRTGIEDTQYF. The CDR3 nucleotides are TGTGCCAGCAGCCTCTATCCGAGGACAGGGATAGAAGATACGCAGTATTTT. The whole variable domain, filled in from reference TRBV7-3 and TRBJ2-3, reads GAGVSQTPSNKVTEKGKYVELRCDPISGHTALYWYRQSLGQGPEFLIYFQGTGAADDSGLPNDRFFAVRPEGSVSTLKIQRTERGDSAVYLCASSLYPRTGIEDTQYFGPGTRLTVL.

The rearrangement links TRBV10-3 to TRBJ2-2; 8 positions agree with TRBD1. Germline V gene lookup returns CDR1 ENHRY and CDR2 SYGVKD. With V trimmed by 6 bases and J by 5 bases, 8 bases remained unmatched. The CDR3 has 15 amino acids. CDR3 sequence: CAIRPGQVWTGELFF. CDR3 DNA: TGTGCCATCAGGCCGGGACAGGTGTGGACCGGGGAGCTGTTTTTT.

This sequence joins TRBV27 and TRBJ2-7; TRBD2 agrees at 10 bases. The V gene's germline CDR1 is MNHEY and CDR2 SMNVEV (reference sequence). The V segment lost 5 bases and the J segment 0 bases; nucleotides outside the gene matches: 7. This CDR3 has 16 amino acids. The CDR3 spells CASSPTGLASSYEQYF. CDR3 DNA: TGTGCCAGCAGTCCCACGGGACTAGCGAGCTCCTACGAGCAGTACTTC.

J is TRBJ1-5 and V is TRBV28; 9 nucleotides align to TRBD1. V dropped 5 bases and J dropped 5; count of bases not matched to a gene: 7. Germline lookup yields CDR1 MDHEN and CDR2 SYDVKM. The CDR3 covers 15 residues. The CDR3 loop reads CASSVQQGAYQPQHF. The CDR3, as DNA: TGTGCCAGCAGTGTCCAACAGGGGGCATATCAGCCCCAGCATTTT.

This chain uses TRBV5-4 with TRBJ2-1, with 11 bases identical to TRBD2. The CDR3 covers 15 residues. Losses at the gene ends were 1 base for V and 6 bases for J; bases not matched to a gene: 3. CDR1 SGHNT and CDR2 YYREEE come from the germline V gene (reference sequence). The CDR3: CASSLSLAGANEQFF. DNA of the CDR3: TGTGCCAGCAGCTTGTCACTAGCGGGAGCCAATGAGCAGTTCTTC.

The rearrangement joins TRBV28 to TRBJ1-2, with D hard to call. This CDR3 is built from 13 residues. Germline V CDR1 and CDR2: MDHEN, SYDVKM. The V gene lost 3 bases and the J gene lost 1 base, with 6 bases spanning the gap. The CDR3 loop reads CASSFQVNYGYTF. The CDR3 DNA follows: TGTGCCAGCAGTTTCCAGGTTAACTATGGCTACACCTTC.

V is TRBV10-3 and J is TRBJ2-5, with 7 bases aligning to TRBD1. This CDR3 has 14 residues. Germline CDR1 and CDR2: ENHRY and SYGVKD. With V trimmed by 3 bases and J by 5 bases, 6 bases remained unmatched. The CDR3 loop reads CAISDIRGMETQYF. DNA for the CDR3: TGTGCCATCAGTGACATCAGGGGGATGGAGACCCAGTACTTC.

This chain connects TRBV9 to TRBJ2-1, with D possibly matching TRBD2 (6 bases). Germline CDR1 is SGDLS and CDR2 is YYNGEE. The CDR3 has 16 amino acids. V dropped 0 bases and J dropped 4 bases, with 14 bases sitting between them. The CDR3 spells CASSVVSGGGYNEQFF. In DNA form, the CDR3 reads TGTGCCAGCAGCGTAGTTTCTGGGGGAGGATACAATGAGCAGTTCTTC.

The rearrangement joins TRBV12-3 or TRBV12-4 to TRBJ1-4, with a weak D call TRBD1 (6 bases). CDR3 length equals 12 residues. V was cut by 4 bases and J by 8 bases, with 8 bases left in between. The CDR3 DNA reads TGTGCCAGCAGTTCAGGGGTCGAAAAACTGTTTTTT. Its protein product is CASSSGVEKLFF.

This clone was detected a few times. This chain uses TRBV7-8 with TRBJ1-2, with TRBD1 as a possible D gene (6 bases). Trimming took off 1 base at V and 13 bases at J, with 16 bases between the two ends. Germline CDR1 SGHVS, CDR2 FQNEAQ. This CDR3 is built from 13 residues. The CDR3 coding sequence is TGTGCCAGCAGCTTAGGAACAGGGTTAGGGCGCACCTTC. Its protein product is CASSLGTGLGRTF.

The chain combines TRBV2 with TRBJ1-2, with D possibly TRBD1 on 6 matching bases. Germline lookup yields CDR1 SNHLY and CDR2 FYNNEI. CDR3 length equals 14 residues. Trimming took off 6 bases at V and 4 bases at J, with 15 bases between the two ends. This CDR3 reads CASRVGQSLYGYTF. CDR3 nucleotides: TGTGCCAGCAGAGTGGGACAATCCCTCTATGGCTACACCTTC.